The rows below give T cell receptor beta chains drawn from one sample of a study of blood T cells in healthy people across ages. One entry per CDR3 protein results from TCRdb running MiXCR on the 5' RACE reads. The repertoire holds about 720,000 distinct CDR3 sequences, 22% seen once, with less than 25% in the top ten. Sample: blood. The source of these receptors is a man in his 70s in good health. CDR3s include the opening cysteine and the closing phenylalanine or tryptophan. The D gene is left open where the match is weak. The size of a clone is reported for some rows only, either as once, few or many, or as a class for expanded clones.

J gene	V gene	clone size	D gene	CDR3 DNA	CDR3 protein
TRBJ2-4	TRBV12-3/TRBV12-4	-	-	TGTGCCAGCAGTTTTTCGGGTGGCATTCAGTACTTC	CASSFSGGIQYF
TRBJ2-4	TRBV18	-	-	TGTGCCAGCTCTCCACCAGGGGTTTGGGCCAAAAACATTCAGTACTTC	CASSPPGVWAKNIQYF
TRBJ2-5	TRBV7-2	-	-	TGTGCCAGCAGCTGGTACGCGGAGACCCAGTACTTC	CASSWYAETQYF
TRBJ2-1	TRBV12-3/TRBV12-4	many	TRBD2	TGTGCCAGCAGTTTAGGTCCTAGCGGGGGACACAATGAGCAGTTCTTC	CASSLGPSGGHNEQFF
TRBJ2-4	TRBV6-1	-	TRBD2	TGTGCCAGCAGTGAGGCTCCTAGCGGGGTAATCATTCAGTACTTC	CASSEAPSGVIIQYF
TRBJ2-3	TRBV15	-	-	TGTGCCACCAGCACCAGGGTTTCCACAGATACGCAGTATTTT	CATSTRVSTDTQYF
TRBJ1-6	TRBV12-3/TRBV12-4	-	-	TGTGCCAGCAGTTTAACAGGGCGATCACCCCTCCACTTT	CASSLTGRSPLHF
TRBJ1-1	TRBV29-1	few	TRBD1	TGCAGCGTAGCCCCGAGGGGGCAGTTTACTGAAGCTTTCTTT	CSVAPRGQFTEAFF
TRBJ2-1	TRBV7-6	few	TRBD2	TGTGCCAGCAGTCCACTAGCGGGGTCAAACAATGAGCAGTTCTTC	CASSPLAGSNNEQFF
TRBJ2-3	TRBV7-2	-	-	TGTGCCAGCAGGAAGACATCTAGCACAGATACGCAGTATTTT	CASRKTSSTDTQYF
TRBJ1-2	TRBV19	-	TRBD1	TGTGCCAGCCCTAGACAGGGCAACTATGGCTACACCTTC	CASPRQGNYGYTF
TRBJ2-1	TRBV10-1	-	-	TGCGCCAGCAGTGCGGCGGGCCGCAATGAGCAGTTCTTC	CASSAAGRNEQFF
TRBJ1-2	TRBV29-1	few	-	TGCAGCGTTGAATCGGGGCAAGCTAACTATGGCTACACCTTC	CSVESGQANYGYTF
TRBJ2-1	TRBV19	few	TRBD2	TGTGCCAGCTCGGGACTAGCGTCCTACAATGAGCAGTTCTTC	CASSGLASYNEQFF
TRBJ2-4	TRBV28	few	-	TGTGCCAGCGGACTACCAGCCAAAAACATTCAGTACTTC	CASGLPAKNIQYF
TRBJ2-2	TRBV5-1	-	-	TGCGCCAGCAGCTTGGAGACAGTTAACACCGGGGAGCTGTTTTTT	CASSLETVNTGELFF
TRBJ1-4	TRBV20-1	-	-	TGCAGTGCTAGAATTGTAGGTGAAAAACTGTTTTTT	CSARIVGEKLFF
TRBJ2-3	TRBV5-1	few	-	TGCGCCAGCTCAGGAGGGACTAGCACAGATACGCAGTATTTT	CASSGGTSTDTQYF
TRBJ2-7	TRBV27	-	TRBD1	TGTGCCAGCAGTTTACCGGGGACAGGGCGTCACGAGCAGTACTTC	CASSLPGTGRHEQYF
TRBJ2-1	TRBV12-3/TRBV12-4	-	TRBD2	TGTGCCAGCAGTCCATATCCCTTAAGCGGGAAGAGCTCCTACAATGAGCAGTTCTTC	CASSPYPLSGKSSYNEQFF
TRBJ1-1	TRBV5-8	-	-	TGTGCCAGCAGCTCCGGACGGACCGTGAACACTGAAGCTTTCTTT	CASSSGRTVNTEAFF
TRBJ2-1	TRBV6-4	-	-	TGTGCCAGCAGTGAGAAGGAGTTGGGTGAGCAGTTCTTC	CASSEKELGEQFF
TRBJ2-2	TRBV12-3/TRBV12-4	many	-	TGTGCCAGCTCGTCTAGCCCTAAAGACACCGGGGAGCTGTTTTTT	CASSSSPKDTGELFF
TRBJ2-1	TRBV7-3	-	-	TGTGCCAGCAGCTTAACCCCAGGGGAAGAACAAAGAGAGCAGTTCTTC	CASSLTPGEEQREQFF
TRBJ2-1	TRBV12-3/TRBV12-4	-	-	TGTGCCAGCGGTGGGGGGACGGTACTCAATGAGCAGTTCTTC	CASGGGTVLNEQFF
TRBJ2-3	TRBV7-2	-	-	TGTGCCAGCAGGGTAACCGGCACAGATACGCAGTATTTT	CASRVTGTDTQYF
TRBJ2-4	TRBV20-1	-	TRBD1	TGCAGTGCTCGGAAGGGGGCTACGGCCAAAAACATTCAGTACTTC	CSARKGATAKNIQYF
TRBJ1-4	TRBV7-2	few	TRBD1	TGTGCCAGCAGCTTGAACAGGGGGGATGAAAAACTGTTTTTT	CASSLNRGDEKLFF